Listed below are T cell receptor beta chains from one sample, sequenced in a study of blood T cell repertoires in COVID-19. Here immunoSEQ multiplex PCR was the method, and the copy in TCRdb shows in-frame clones only, minus some. The sample consists of 400,000 to 450,000 clones, 90% of them appearing once. The sample consisted of PBMCs or T cells enriched from blood (not recorded which). The receptors shown here come from a man younger than 35 who had recovered from COVID-19. CDR3s include the opening cysteine and the closing phenylalanine or tryptophan. D genes are given only for firm matches. Some rows have no size entry. The others give once, few or many, or a class for an expanded clone.

d_call,v_call,clone_size,cdr3_length,j_call,cdr3_nt,cdr3_aa
-,TRBV27,-,16,TRBJ2-6,TGTGCCAGCAGAGACGGGGGTCCTGCTGGGGCCAACGTCCTGACTTTC,CASRDGGPAGANVLTF
-,TRBV6-5,once,15,TRBJ1-6,TGTGCCAGCAGTCCTAGTGCACAAGGAAATTCACCCCTCCACTTT,CASSPSAQGNSPLHF
-,TRBV29-1,-,13,TRBJ1-1,TGCAGCGTTGAAAGAAGACAGGCCCCGAGAGGTTTCTTT,CSVERRQAPRGFF
TRBD2,TRBV19,-,17,TRBJ2-1,TGTGCCAGTAGTATAGGATTAGCGGGAGATTTGGTCGATGAGCAGTTCTTC,CASSIGLAGDLVDEQFF
-,TRBV2,-,14,TRBJ2-7,TGTGCCAGCAGTGAAATATCTAGCAGCGACGAGCAGTACTTC,CASSEISSSDEQYF
-,TRBV27,once,14,TRBJ1-2,TGTGCCAGCAGTTCCGATACAGGGAACTATGGCTACACCTTC,CASSSDTGNYGYTF
TRBD1,TRBV29-1,-,12,TRBJ1-1,TGCAGCGTTACGGGACAGACCACTGAAGCTTTCTTT,CSVTGQTTEAFF
TRBD1,TRBV11-2,-,15,TRBJ1-6,TGTGCCAGCAGCTTCTTAACAGGGGGGAATTCACCCCTCCACTTT,CASSFLTGGNSPLHF
TRBD1,TRBV7-2,-,15,TRBJ2-1,TGTGCCAGCAGCTCTCAGGACAGGGGATACAATGAGCAGTTCTTC,CASSSQDRGYNEQFF
-,TRBV6-5,-,13,TRBJ1-1,TGTGCCAGCAGAACCACAGTAAACACTGAAGCTTTCTTT,CASRTTVNTEAFF
-,TRBV28,-,13,TRBJ1-5,TGTGCCAGCAGTTTATCGAGCAATCAGCCCCAGCATTTT,CASSLSSNQPQHF
-,TRBV18,few,11,TRBJ2-3,TGTGCCAGCTCCAACACAGATACGCAGTATTTT,CASSNTDTQYF
-,TRBV25-1,-,16,TRBJ2-5,TGTGCCAGCAGTGAGCTTGGAGGCGCATCTCAAGAGACCCAGTACTTC,CASSELGGASQETQYF
-,TRBV7-9,-,14,TRBJ1-1,TGTGCCAGCAGCTTGGGCCGGAATAGCGCTGAAGCTTTCTTT,CASSLGRNSAEAFF
-,TRBV2,-,13,TRBJ1-2,TGTGCCAGCAGCACTACAGGGAACTATGGCTACACCTTC,CASSTTGNYGYTF
TRBD1,TRBV29-1,-,13,TRBJ1-1,TGCAGCACACACAGGGGGGGGAACACTGAAGCTTTCTTT,CSTHRGGNTEAFF
-,TRBV7-9,-,11,TRBJ2-5,TGTGCCAGCAGCTCCGGTGAGACCCAGTACTTC,CASSSGETQYF
-,TRBV6-5,few,13,TRBJ1-2,TGTGCCGCCATTACAGGGAATAACTATGGCTACACCTTC,CAAITGNNYGYTF
-,TRBV9,-,13,TRBJ2-7,TGTGCCAGCAGCAAGGGGCCCTCCTACGAGCAGTACTTC,CASSKGPSYEQYF
TRBD1,TRBV9,-,16,TRBJ1-3,TGTGCCAGCGGGGGGACAGGGCAGATTTCGGGAAACACCATATATTTT,CASGGTGQISGNTIYF
-,TRBV27,-,13,TRBJ1-1,TGTGCCAGCAGTAATCGGGAGTCGGATGAAGCTTTCTTT,CASSNRESDEAFF
-,TRBV5-4,-,13,TRBJ1-2,TGTGCCAGCAGCTTTCCAGGCACTTATGGCTACACCTTC,CASSFPGTYGYTF
TRBD1,TRBV2,-,15,TRBJ1-2,TGTGCCAGTACGGGACAGGGGTTCCCCTCCTATGGCTACACCTTC,CASTGQGFPSYGYTF
TRBD1,TRBV28,-,16,TRBJ2-2,TGTGCCAGCAGTTGGGACAGGGGAAGAGGCACCGGGGAGCTGTTTTTT,CASSWDRGRGTGELFF
TRBD2,TRBV7-2,-,18,TRBJ2-1,TGTGCCAGCAGCCCGACTAGCGGGAGGGGAAGCTCCTACAATGAGCAGTTCTTC,CASSPTSGRGSSYNEQFF
TRBD1,TRBV28,-,15,TRBJ1-2,TGTGCCAGCAGCGGAGCACAGGGGATCTACTATGGCTACACCTTC,CASSGAQGIYYGYTF
TRBD1,TRBV10-1,-,14,TRBJ1-1,TGCGCCAGCAGTGCAAATTTCGGGACAGCTGAAGCTTTCTTT,CASSANFGTAEAFF
-,TRBV9,-,15,TRBJ1-2,TGTGCCAGCAGCCCGCACGGGACAAGCGACTATGGCTACACCTTC,CASSPHGTSDYGYTF
-,TRBV11-2,-,13,TRBJ2-7,TGTGCCAGCAGTTTACTCGTTGCCTACGAGCAGTACTTC,CASSLLVAYEQYF
-,TRBV7-9,-,15,TRBJ2-3,TGTGCCAGCAGCTTAGGTGGGCCAGGCACAGATACGCAGTATTTT,CASSLGGPGTDTQYF
-,TRBV19,-,16,TRBJ2-7,TGTGCCAGTAGTATATTTTCAGGGGGAGGTCACTACGAGCAGTACTTC,CASSIFSGGGHYEQYF
TRBD2,TRBV9,-,16,TRBJ2-3,TGTGCCAGCAGCGTAGATTTAGCGGGGGGATCGGATACGCAGTATTTT,CASSVDLAGGSDTQYF
-,TRBV13,-,14,TRBJ1-1,TGTGCCAGCAGCCATGGGGGTGCGGGAACTGAAGCTTTCTTT,CASSHGGAGTEAFF
TRBD1,TRBV28,few,14,TRBJ1-2,TGTGCCAGCAGTTTGGGGGACAGGTACTATGGCTACACCTTC,CASSLGDRYYGYTF
-,TRBV2,-,15,TRBJ1-4,TGTGCCAGCAGTGAAGCCAGTCGTCGGGGTAGCCAACTGTTTTTT,CASSEASRRGSQLFF
TRBD1,TRBV7-9,-,19,TRBJ1-6,TGTGCCAGCACCACAAGTGGAAATAGACAGGGGAGAAATAATTCACCCCTCCACTTT,CASTTSGNRQGRNNSPLHF
TRBD1,TRBV28,-,16,TRBJ1-1,TGTGCCAGCAGTAAAGAACGAACAGGGGTCAACACTGAAGCTTTCTTT,CASSKERTGVNTEAFF
-,TRBV13,-,14,TRBJ2-2,TGTGCCAGCAGCGCCCAACTAAACACCGGGGAGCTGTTTTTT,CASSAQLNTGELFF
TRBD1,TRBV11-3,-,18,TRBJ2-2,TGTGCCAGCAGCTTAGGGGACAGGGGACGACTTGAGACCGGGGAGCTGTTTTTT,CASSLGDRGRLETGELFF
-,TRBV6-1,-,13,TRBJ1-1,TGTGCCAGCAGTGAAACGGTGGGGGGGCCAGGGTTCTTT,CASSETVGGPGFF
-,TRBV19,once,13,TRBJ1-4,TGTGCCAGTACCGAAAACTTGAGACAGACCCTGTTTTTT,CASTENLRQTLFF
-,TRBV12-3/TRBV12-4,-,12,TRBJ1-5,TGTGCCAGCAGTTTAGCTAGACAGCCCCAGCATTTT,CASSLARQPQHF
-,TRBV27,-,15,TRBJ1-1,TGTGCCAGCAGTTTATCAAACAGCCTACACACTGAAGCTTTCTTT,CASSLSNSLHTEAFF
-,TRBV6-4,-,15,TRBJ2-2,TGTGCCAGCAGTGACGAGTTTAGAATGACCGGGGAGCTGTTTTTT,CASSDEFRMTGELFF
-,TRBV7-2,few,14,TRBJ1-2,TGTGCCAGCAGCACCTCGACAGGATTCTATGGCTACACCTTC,CASSTSTGFYGYTF
-,TRBV28,-,17,TRBJ2-6,TGTGCCAGCAGTTTGGGGCAGGCGCTCTGGGGGGCCAACGTCCTGACTTTC,CASSLGQALWGANVLTF
TRBD1,TRBV2,-,14,TRBJ2-7,TGTGCCAGCAGCTTAGACCGGGACAGGGGACGGCAGTACTTC,CASSLDRDRGRQYF
TRBD1,TRBV30,-,13,TRBJ1-3,TGTGCCTGGAGCAGGGGGCGCGGAAACACCATATATTTT,CAWSRGRGNTIYF
-,TRBV3-1/TRBV3-2,-,14,TRBJ2-3,TGTGCCAGCAGCCAAGCGGGAGCGAGGGATACGCAGTATTTT,CASSQAGARDTQYF
TRBD2,TRBV7-8,-,16,TRBJ2-3,TGTGCCAGCAGCCTCAGGATAGCGGGGCGCACAGATACGCAGTATTTT,CASSLRIAGRTDTQYF